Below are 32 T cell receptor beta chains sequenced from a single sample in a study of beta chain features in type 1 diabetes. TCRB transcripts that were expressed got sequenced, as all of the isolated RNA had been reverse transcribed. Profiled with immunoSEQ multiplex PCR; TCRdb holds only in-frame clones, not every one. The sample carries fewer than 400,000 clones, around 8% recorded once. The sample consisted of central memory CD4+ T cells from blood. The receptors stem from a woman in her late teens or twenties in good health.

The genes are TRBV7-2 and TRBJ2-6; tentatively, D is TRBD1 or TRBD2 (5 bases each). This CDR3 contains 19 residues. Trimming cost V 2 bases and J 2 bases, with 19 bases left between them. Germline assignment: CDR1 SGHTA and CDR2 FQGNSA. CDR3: CASSLKGLALGAGANVLTF. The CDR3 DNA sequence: TGTGCCAGCAGCTTAAAGGGGCTAGCCCTGGGAGCTGGGGCCAACGTCCTGACTTTC. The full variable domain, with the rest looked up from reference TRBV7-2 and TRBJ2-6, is GAGVSQSPSNKVTEKGKDVELRCDPISGHTALYWYRQSLGQGLEFLIYFQGNSAPDKSGLPSDRFSAERTGGSVSTLTIQRTQQEDSAVYLCASSLKGLALGAGANVLTFGAGSRLTVL.

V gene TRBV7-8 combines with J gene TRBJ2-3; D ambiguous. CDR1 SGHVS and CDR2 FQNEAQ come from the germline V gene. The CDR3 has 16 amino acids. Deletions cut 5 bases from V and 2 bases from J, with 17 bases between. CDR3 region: CASSRRPGQDTDTQYF. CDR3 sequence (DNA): TGTGCCAGCAGCCGTCGTCCGGGTCAGGACACAGATACGCAGTATTTT.

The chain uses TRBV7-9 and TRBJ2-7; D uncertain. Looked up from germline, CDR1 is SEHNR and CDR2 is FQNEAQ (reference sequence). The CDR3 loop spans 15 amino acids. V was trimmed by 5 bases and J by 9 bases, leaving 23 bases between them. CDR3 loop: CASSLRGSGDALQYF. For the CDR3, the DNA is TGTGCCAGCAGCCTGCGTGGGTCAGGCGATGCTCTGCAGTACTTC.

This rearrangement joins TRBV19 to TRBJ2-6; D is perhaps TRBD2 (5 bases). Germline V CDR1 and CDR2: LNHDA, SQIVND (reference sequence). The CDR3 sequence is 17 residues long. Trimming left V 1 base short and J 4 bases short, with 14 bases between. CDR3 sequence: CASSIVRRGPGANVLTF. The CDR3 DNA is TGTGCCAGTAGTATAGTTCGTCGAGGGCCGGGGGCCAACGTCCTGACTTTC.

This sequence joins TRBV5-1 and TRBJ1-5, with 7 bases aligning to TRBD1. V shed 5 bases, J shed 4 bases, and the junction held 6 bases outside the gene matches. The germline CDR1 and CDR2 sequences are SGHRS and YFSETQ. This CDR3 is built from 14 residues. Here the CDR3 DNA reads TGCGCCAGCAGAGCCGGGACAGATAATCAGCCCCAGCATTTT. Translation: CASRAGTDNQPQHF.

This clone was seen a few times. The CDR3 DNA sequence: TGCGCCAGCAGCGAGTCCGGGACAGGAATAACCTACGAGCAGTACTTC. Protein: CASSESGTGITYEQYF. V gene TRBV4-3 combines with J gene TRBJ2-7; TRBD1 aligns across 8 bases. V lost 5 bases to trimming and J lost 2 bases; unmatched junction nucleotides: 11. CDR1 is LGHNA and CDR2 is YSLEER in the germline V gene. CDR3 length: 16 amino acids.

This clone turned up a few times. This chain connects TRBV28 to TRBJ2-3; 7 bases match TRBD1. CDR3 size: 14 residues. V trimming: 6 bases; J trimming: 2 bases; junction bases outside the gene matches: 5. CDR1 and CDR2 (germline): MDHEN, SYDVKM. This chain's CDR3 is CASSLQGNTDTQYF. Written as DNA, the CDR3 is TGTGCCAGCAGCCTACAGGGGAACACAGATACGCAGTATTTT.

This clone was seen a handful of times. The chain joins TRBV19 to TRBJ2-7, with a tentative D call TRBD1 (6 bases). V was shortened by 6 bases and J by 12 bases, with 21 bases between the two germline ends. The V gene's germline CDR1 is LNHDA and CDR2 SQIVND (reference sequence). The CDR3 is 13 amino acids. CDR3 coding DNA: TGTGCCAGTAGCATGATGGACAGTTCCCCCAGGTACTTC. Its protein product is CASSMMDSSPRYF.

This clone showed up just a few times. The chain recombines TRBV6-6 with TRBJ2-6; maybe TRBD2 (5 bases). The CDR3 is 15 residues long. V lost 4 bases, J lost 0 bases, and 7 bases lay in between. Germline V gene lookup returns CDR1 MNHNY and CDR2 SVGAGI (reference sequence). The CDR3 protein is CASSSRDSGANVLTF. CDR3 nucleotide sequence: TGTGCCAGCAGTTCCCGGGACTCTGGGGCCAACGTCCTGACTTTC.

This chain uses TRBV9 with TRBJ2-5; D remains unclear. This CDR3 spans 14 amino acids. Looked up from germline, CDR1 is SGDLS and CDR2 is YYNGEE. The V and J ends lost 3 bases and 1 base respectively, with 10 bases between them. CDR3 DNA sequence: TGTGCCAGCAGCGCGAGGCCTTTCCAAGAGACCCAGTACTTC. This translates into CASSARPFQETQYF.

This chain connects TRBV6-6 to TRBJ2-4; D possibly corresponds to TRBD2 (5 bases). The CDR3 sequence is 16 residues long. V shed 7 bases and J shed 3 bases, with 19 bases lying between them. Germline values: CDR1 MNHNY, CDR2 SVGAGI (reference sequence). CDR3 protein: CASKGFLGSFKNIQYF. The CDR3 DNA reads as TGTGCCAGCAAAGGATTTCTGGGGAGCTTCAAAAACATTCAGTACTTC.

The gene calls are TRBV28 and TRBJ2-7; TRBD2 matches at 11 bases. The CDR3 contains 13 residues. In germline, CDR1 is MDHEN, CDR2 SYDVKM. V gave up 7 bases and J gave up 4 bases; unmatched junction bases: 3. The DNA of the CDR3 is TGTGCCAGCAACCCTAGCGGGAGGTACGAGCAGTACTTC. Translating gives CASNPSGRYEQYF.

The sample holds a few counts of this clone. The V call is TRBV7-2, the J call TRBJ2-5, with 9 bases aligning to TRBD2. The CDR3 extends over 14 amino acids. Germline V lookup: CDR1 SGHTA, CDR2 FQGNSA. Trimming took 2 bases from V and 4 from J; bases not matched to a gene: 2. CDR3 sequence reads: CASSLIAGVETQYF. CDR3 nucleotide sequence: TGTGCCAGCAGCTTAATAGCGGGAGTAGAGACCCAGTACTTC.

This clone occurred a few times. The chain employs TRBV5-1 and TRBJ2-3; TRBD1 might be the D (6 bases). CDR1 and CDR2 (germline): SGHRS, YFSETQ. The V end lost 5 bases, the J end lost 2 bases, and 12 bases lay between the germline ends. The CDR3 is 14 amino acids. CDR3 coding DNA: TGCGCCAGCAGAACGGACAGCTCCACAGATACGCAGTATTTT. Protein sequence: CASRTDSSTDTQYF.

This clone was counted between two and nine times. In DNA, the CDR3 is TGTGCCAGCAGCTCCCTATCGTTCGGTAATGAGCAGTTCTTC. Translating gives CASSSLSFGNEQFF. The J gene is TRBJ2-1, the V gene TRBV7-2; no clear D. Between the trimmed V and J ends, which lost 4 bases and 7 bases, there was a span of 14 bases. In germline, CDR1 is SGHTA, CDR2 FQGNSA. This CDR3 is built from 14 residues.

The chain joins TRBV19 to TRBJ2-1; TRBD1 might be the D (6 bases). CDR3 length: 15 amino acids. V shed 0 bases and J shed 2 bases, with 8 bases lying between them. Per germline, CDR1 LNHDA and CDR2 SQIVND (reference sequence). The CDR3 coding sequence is TGTGCCAGTAGTATAGATCAGGGGACCTACAATGAGCAGTTCTTC. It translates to CASSIDQGTYNEQFF.

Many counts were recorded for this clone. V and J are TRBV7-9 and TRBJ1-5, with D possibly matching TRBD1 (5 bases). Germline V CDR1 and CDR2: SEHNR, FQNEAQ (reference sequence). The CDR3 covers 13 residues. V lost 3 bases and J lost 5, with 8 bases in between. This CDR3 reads CASSLRGDQPQHF. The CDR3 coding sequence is TGTGCCAGCAGCTTGAGAGGGGATCAGCCCCAGCATTTT.

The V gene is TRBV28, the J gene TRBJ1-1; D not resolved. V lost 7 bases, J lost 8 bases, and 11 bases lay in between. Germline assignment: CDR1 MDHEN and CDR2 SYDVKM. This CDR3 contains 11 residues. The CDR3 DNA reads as TGTGCCAGCACCGAACGAGAGGAAGCTTTCTTT. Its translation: CASTEREEAFF. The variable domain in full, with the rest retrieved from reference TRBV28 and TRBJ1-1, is DVKVTQSSRYLVKRTGEKVFLECVQDMDHENMFWYRQDPGLGLRLIYFSYDVKMKEKGDIPEGYSVSREKKERFSLILESASTNQTSMYLCASTEREEAFFGQGTRLTVV.

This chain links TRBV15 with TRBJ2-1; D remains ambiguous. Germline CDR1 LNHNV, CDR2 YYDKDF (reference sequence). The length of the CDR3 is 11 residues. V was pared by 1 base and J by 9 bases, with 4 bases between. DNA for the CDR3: TGTGCCACCAGCAGAGCGGGTGAGCAGTTCTTC. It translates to CATSRAGEQFF. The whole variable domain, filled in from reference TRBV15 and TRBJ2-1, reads DAMVIQNPRYQVTQFGKPVTLSCSQTLNHNVMYWYQQKSSQAPKLLFHYYDKDFNNEADTPDNFQSRRPNTSFCFLDIRSPGLGDTAMYLCATSRAGEQFFGPGTRLTVL.

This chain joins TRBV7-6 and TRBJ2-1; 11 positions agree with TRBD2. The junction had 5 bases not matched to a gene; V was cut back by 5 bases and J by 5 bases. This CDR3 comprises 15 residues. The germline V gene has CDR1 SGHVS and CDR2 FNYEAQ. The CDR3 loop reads CASSQLAGVDNEQFF. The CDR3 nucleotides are TGTGCCAGCAGCCAACTAGCGGGAGTAGACAATGAGCAGTTCTTC.

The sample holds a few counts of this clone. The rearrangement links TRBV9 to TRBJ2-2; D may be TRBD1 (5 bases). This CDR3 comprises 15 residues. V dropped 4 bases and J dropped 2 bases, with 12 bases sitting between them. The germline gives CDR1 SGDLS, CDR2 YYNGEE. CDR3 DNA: TGTGCCAGCAGCTCATTGACAGAAAACACCGGGGAGCTGTTTTTT. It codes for CASSSLTENTGELFF.

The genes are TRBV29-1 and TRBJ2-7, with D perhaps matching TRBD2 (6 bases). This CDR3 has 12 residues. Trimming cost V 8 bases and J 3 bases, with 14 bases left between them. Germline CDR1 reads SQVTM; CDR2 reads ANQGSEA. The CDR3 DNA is TGCAGCATTCGGGACTTAAACTACGAGCAGTACTTC. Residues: CSIRDLNYEQYF.

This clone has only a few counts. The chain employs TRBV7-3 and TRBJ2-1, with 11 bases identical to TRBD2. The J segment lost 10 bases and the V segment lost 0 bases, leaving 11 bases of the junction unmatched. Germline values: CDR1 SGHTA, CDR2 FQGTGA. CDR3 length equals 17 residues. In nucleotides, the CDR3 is TGTGCCAGCAGCTTAACGGGGGTCACTAGCGGGAGAAACGAGCAGTTCTTC. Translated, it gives CASSLTGVTSGRNEQFF.

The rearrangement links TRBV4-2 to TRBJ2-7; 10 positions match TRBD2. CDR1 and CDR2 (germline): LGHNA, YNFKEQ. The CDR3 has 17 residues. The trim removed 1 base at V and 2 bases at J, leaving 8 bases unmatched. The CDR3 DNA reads TGTGCCAGCAGCCAAGGACTCGGGACTAGCGAGGCCTACGAGCAGTACTTC. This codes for CASSQGLGTSEAYEQYF.

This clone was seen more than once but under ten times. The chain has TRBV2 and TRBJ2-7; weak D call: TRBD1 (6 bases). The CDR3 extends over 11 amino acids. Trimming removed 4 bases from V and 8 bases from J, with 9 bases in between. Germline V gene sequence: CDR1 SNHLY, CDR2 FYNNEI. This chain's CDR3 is CASSAWDKQYF. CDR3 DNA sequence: TGTGCCAGCAGTGCTTGGGACAAGCAGTACTTC.

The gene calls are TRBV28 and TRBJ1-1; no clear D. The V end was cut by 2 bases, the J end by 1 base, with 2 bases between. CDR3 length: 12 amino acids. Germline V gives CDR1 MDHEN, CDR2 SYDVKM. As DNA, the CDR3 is TGTGCCAGCAGTTTAAAGAACACTGAAGCTTTCTTT. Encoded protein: CASSLKNTEAFF. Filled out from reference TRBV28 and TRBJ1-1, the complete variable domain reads DVKVTQSSRYLVKRTGEKVFLECVQDMDHENMFWYRQDPGLGLRLIYFSYDVKMKEKGDIPEGYSVSREKKERFSLILESASTNQTSMYLCASSLKNTEAFFGQGTRLTVV.

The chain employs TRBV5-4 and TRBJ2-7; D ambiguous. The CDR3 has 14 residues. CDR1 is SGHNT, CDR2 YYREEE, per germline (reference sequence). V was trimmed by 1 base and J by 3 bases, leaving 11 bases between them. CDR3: CASSLSGEFYEQYF. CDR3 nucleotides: TGTGCCAGCAGCTTGAGTGGAGAATTCTACGAGCAGTACTTC.

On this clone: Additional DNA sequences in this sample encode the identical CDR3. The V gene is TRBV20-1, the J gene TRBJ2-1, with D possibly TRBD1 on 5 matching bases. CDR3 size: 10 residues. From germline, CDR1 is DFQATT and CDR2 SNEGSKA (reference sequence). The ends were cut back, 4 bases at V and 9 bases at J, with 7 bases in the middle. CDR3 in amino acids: CSAIQGEQFF. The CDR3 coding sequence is TGCAGTGCTATCCAGGGTGAGCAGTTCTTC.

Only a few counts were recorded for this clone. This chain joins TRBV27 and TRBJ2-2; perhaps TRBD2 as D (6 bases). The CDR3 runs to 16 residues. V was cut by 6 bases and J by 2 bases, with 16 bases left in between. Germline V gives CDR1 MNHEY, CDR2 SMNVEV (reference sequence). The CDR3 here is CASSQLGGFNTGELFF. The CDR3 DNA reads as TGTGCCAGCAGCCAACTCGGAGGGTTTAACACCGGGGAGCTGTTTTTT.

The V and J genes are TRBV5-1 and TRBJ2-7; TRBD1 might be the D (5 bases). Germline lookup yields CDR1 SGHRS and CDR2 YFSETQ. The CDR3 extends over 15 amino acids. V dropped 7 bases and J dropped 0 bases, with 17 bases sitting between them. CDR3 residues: CASAGQGASSYEQYF. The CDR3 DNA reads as TGCGCCAGCGCCGGGCAGGGCGCTAGCTCCTACGAGCAGTACTTC.

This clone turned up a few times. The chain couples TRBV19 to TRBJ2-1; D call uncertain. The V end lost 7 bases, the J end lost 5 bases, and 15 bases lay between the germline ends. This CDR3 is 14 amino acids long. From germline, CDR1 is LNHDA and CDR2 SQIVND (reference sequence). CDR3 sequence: CASKAGQANNEQFF. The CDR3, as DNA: TGTGCCAGTAAGGCAGGCCAGGCAAACAATGAGCAGTTCTTC.

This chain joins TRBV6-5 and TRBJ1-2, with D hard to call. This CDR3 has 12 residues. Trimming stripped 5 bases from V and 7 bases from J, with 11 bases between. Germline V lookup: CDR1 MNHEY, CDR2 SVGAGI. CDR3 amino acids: CASSERKGGYTF. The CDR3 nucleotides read TGTGCCAGCAGTGAACGCAAGGGTGGCTACACCTTC.